The 10 T cell receptor beta chains below come from one sample, sequenced in a study of vaccination effects on CD4 cells after COVID-19. TCRdb's table, derived via immunoSEQ multiplex PCR, lists solely in-frame clones and lacks some. The sample lists about 64,000 clones; about 69% were seen once. Culturing for 10 days preceded CD4+ T cell isolation. Their recognized antigens are unknown. The input for sequencing was CD4+ T cells from PBMCs cultured without peptide, taken before COVID-19 vaccination. These receptors were collected from a human donor who had a prior SARS-CoV-2 infection.

This chain joins TRBV6-5 and TRBJ2-2, with D unresolved. V gave up 4 bases and J gave up 2 bases, with 8 bases separating them. CDR1 MNHEY and CDR2 SVGAGI come from the germline V gene. The CDR3 runs 14 residues. The DNA for the CDR3 is TGTGCCAGCAGTTTTCAGCTTAACACCGGGGAGCTGTTTTTT. Amino acids: CASSFQLNTGELFF.

This chain links TRBV9 with TRBJ2-6, with a weak D call TRBD2 (7 bases). V was cut by 3 bases and J by 5 bases, with 15 bases left in between. Looked up from germline, CDR1 is SGDLS and CDR2 is YYNGEE. This CDR3 is built from 16 residues. The CDR3 loop reads CASSEGGTARANVLTF. In DNA form, the CDR3 reads TGTGCCAGCAGCGAGGGGGGGACGGCTCGGGCCAACGTCCTGACTTTC. Drawing the rest from reference TRBV9 and TRBJ2-6, the complete variable domain is DSGVTQTPKHLITATGQRVTLRCSPRSGDLSVYWYQQSLDQGLQFLIQYYNGEERAKGNILERFSAQQFPDLHSELNLSSLELGDSALYFCASSEGGTARANVLTFGAGSRLTVL.

CDR3 sequence reads: CASETGPNTEAFF. In nucleotides, the CDR3 is TGTGCCAGCGAGACAGGGCCGAACACTGAAGCTTTCTTT. The chain links TRBV2 to TRBJ1-1; the match to TRBD1 covers 7 bases. This CDR3 region has 13 residues. With V trimmed by 8 bases and J by 1 base, 4 bases remained unmatched. CDR1 is SNHLY and CDR2 is FYNNEI in the germline V gene. Full variable domain (outside the CDR3, taken from reference TRBV2 and TRBJ1-1): EPEVTQTPSHQVTQMGQEVILRCVPISNHLYFYWYRQILGQKVEFLVSFYNNEISEKSEIFDDQFSVERPDGSNFTLKIRSTKLEDSAMYFCASETGPNTEAFFGQGTRLTVV.

This rearrangement joins TRBV7-9 to TRBJ2-4, with D unclear. This CDR3 region has 13 residues. V was pared by 5 bases and J by 6 bases, with 11 bases between. CDR1 is SEHNR, CDR2 FQNEAQ, per germline (reference sequence). The CDR3 sequence: CASSTRLGNIQYF. CDR3 coding DNA: TGTGCCAGCAGCACGCGACTCGGAAACATTCAGTACTTC.

For this clone: Other DNA sequences of this sample code for an identical CDR3. The V gene is TRBV9, the J gene TRBJ2-3; D remains ambiguous. Germline values: CDR1 SGDLS, CDR2 YYNGEE. The CDR3 length is 14 residues. Trimming pared 0 bases from V and 1 base from J, leaving 6 bases between. CDR3 nucleotide sequence: TGTGCCAGCAGCGTAGATAGTCGCACAGATACGCAGTATTTT. Encoded protein: CASSVDSRTDTQYF.

The chain links TRBV27 to TRBJ2-2; D unresolved. Germline V gene lookup returns CDR1 MNHEY and CDR2 SMNVEV (reference sequence). The CDR3 consists of 14 residues. V lost 6 bases, J lost 1 base, and 9 bases lay in between. CDR3 bases: TGTGCCAGCAGACGGACCCGGAACACCGGGGAGCTGTTTTTT. Protein product: CASRRTRNTGELFF.

This clone was seen only a few times. The chain links TRBV25-1 to TRBJ1-2; D is possibly TRBD1 (6 bases). Germline V gene sequence: CDR1 MGHDK, CDR2 SYGVNS. V shed 3 bases and J shed 7 bases, with 21 bases lying between them. This CDR3 has 16 residues. This chain's CDR3 is CASSDGGGVMEGGYTF. The CDR3 nucleotides read TGTGCCAGCAGTGACGGGGGCGGGGTAATGGAAGGTGGCTACACCTTC.

This chain joins TRBV10-1 and TRBJ2-7; 7 bases map to TRBD1. V shed 6 bases, J shed 11 bases, and the junction held 1 base outside the gene matches. The germline gives CDR1 WNHNN, CDR2 SYGVQD (reference sequence). The CDR3 has 9 residues. The CDR3 DNA follows: TGCGCCAGCAGGACAGGGAAGTACTTC. It encodes CASRTGKYF.

The V call is TRBV3-1 (or the pseudogene TRBV3-2), the J call TRBJ1-2, with a weak D call TRBD1 (5 bases). Germline loops: CDR1 LGHDT, CDR2 YNNKEL (reference sequence). Trimming removed 8 bases from V and 7 bases from J, with 14 bases in between. The CDR3 is 12 residues long. The CDR3 sequence is CASAGTSSGYTF. The CDR3 DNA reads as TGTGCCAGCGCAGGGACGTCGAGTGGCTACACCTTC.

This clone was counted a few times. The chain combines TRBV5-5 with TRBJ1-2, with D hard to call. CDR3 length: 15 residues. V was cut by 1 base and J by 8 bases, with 18 bases left in between. Looked up from germline, CDR1 is SGHKS and CDR2 is YYEKEE (reference sequence). The CDR3 here is CASSLTGTFGEGYTF. CDR3 DNA sequence: TGTGCCAGCAGCTTGACTGGCACTTTCGGGGAGGGCTACACCTTC.